This TCR beta chain was captured in a study of OX40 agonist ivuxolimab in advanced cancers. In the study overall: Recorded diagnoses for dose-escalation patients were hepatocellular carcinoma, melanoma, renal cell or head and neck cancer.

TCRdb's table, derived via immunoSEQ multiplex PCR, lists solely in-frame clones and lacks some. The sample has tens of thousands of clones; 93% are singletons. Germline CDR1 is LGHNA and CDR2 is YSLEER. Trimming at V came to 5 bases and at J to 4 bases, leaving 12 bases not matched to a gene. The CDR3 contains 16 residues. The source is an adult with an advanced solid tumor such as melanoma, head and neck, liver or kidney cancer. The material sequenced was CD4+ or CD8+ T cells sorted from blood, taken in a trial of the OX40 agonist ivuxolimab. The V and J genes are TRBV4-3 and TRBJ2-3; TRBD2 matches at 7 bases. CDR3 nucleotide sequence: TGCGCCAGCAGCGGGGGTTGGCGGGAGTCCTCAGATACGCAGTATTTT. Translation gives CASSGGWRESSDTQYF.